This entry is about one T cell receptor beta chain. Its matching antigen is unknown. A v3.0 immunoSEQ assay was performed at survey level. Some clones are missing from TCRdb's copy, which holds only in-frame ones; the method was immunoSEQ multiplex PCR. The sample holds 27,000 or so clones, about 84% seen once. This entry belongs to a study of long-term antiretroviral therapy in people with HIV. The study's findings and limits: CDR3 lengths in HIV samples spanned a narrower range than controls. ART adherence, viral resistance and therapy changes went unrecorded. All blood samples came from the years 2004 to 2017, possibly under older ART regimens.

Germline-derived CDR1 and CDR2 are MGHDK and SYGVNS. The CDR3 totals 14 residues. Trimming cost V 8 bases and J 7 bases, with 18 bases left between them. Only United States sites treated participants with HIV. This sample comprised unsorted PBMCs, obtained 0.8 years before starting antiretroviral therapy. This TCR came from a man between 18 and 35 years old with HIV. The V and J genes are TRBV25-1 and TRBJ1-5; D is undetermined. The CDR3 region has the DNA TGTGCCAGCGCCCAGACCGGGTTCGGGCAGCCCCAGCATTTT. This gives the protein CASAQTGFGQPQHF.